These 20 T cell receptor beta chains share one sample of origin, sequenced in a study of human T cells and chemical hapten exposure (dated by TCRdb to 2020 to 2023). The sample's time point label, in plain terms: healthy volunteer bleed at 2 weeks. Total RNA was isolated from unfractionated whole blood collected in Tempus Blood RNA tubes. Libraries were made using RACE. Sequencing instrument: NextSeq 500. In TCRdb, the public reads were trimmed at Q25 with fastp and aligned with MiXCR, with productive beta chains retained. Each entry merges the rows of one CDR3 protein and shows their most common DNA and genes. The sample table shows around 130,000 distinct CDR3 sequences, and approximately 10% are seen once. The ten largest make up 1.5% to 2% of the sample. The sample was whole blood. These receptors were taken from a male donor in good health. Some clones in this sample may be carry-over from other donors' samples.

This chain links TRBV18 with TRBJ2-3; perhaps TRBD1 as D (5 bases). V lost 2 bases, J lost 6 bases, and 9 bases lay in between. The CDR3 has 13 amino acids. CDR1 KGHSH and CDR2 LQKENI come from the germline V gene. The DNA for the CDR3 is TGTGCCAGCTCACCAGGGGCGGAGGATACGCAGTATTTT. It codes for CASSPGAEDTQYF.

This clonotype has ten or more counts. The chain carries TRBV14 and TRBJ1-3; no clear D. V lost 0 bases and J 0 bases, leaving 9 bases between the germline ends. Per the germline V gene, CDR1 is SGHDN and CDR2 is FVKESK. There are 16 residues in the CDR3. CDR3 nucleotides: TGTGCCAGCAGCCAAGATCGTTACAGCTCTGGAAACACCATATATTTT. Protein sequence: CASSQDRYSSGNTIYF. The variable domain in full, completed from reference TRBV14 and TRBJ1-3, reads EAGVTQFPSHSVIEKGQTVTLRCDPISGHDNLYWYRRVMGKEIKFLLHFVKESKQDESGMPNNRFLAERTGGTYSTLKVQPAELEDSGVYFCASSQDRYSSGNTIYFGEGSWLTVV.

This clonotype was observed a few times. The genes are TRBV7-9 and TRBJ2-5, with 12 bases matching TRBD1. In germline, CDR1 is SEHNR, CDR2 FQNEAQ (reference sequence). This CDR3 region has 16 residues. The V and J ends lost 5 bases and 1 base, in that order; junction bases with no gene match: 5. CDR3 in DNA: TGTGCCAGCAGCGTGGGGACAGGGGGCCTCCAAGAGACCCAGTACTTC. It codes for CASSVGTGGLQETQYF.

V gene TRBV7-2 combines with J gene TRBJ2-3, with D possibly matching TRBD2 (5 bases). The V and J ends lost 5 bases and 0 bases respectively, with 12 bases between them. Germline CDR1 and CDR2: SGHTA and FQGNSA. The CDR3 has 15 residues. The CDR3 nucleotides read TGTGCCAGCAGCACACGAGCGGACAGCACAGATACGCAGTATTTT. As protein: CASSTRADSTDTQYF.

The sample holds many counts of this clonotype. This rearrangement joins TRBV6-5 to TRBJ1-6, with D maybe TRBD1 (5 bases). Trimming shortened V by 2 bases and J by 9 bases, and 14 bases separated the two germline ends. This CDR3 contains 15 residues. Germline V gives CDR1 MNHEY, CDR2 SVGAGI. Here the CDR3 DNA reads TGTGCCAGCAGTTACGATCGGGGACCTTCTTCACCCCTCCACTTT. This sequence encodes CASSYDRGPSSPLHF.

The V gene is TRBV15, the J gene TRBJ2-6; no firm D call. V was cut by 1 base and J by 0 bases, with 7 bases left in between. Germline CDR1 is LNHNV and CDR2 is YYDKDF (reference sequence). This CDR3 region has 16 residues. DNA of the CDR3: TGTGCCACCAGCAGAGGACCGGGCTCTGGGGCCAACGTCCTGACTTTC. Translation gives CATSRGPGSGANVLTF. Full variable domain (outside the CDR3, taken from reference TRBV15 and TRBJ2-6): DAMVIQNPRYQVTQFGKPVTLSCSQTLNHNVMYWYQQKSSQAPKLLFHYYDKDFNNEADTPDNFQSRRPNTSFCFLDIRSPGLGDTAMYLCATSRGPGSGANVLTFGAGSRLTVL.

The V and J genes are TRBV12-3 or TRBV12-4 and TRBJ2-5; unclear D gene. V gave up 3 bases and J gave up 5 bases, with 7 bases separating them. The CDR3 runs 12 residues. The CDR3 reads CASSFGGETQYF. Written as DNA, the CDR3 is TGTGCCAGCAGTTTCGGTGGGGAGACCCAGTACTTC.

This clonotype turned up a few times. The chain has TRBV2 and TRBJ2-7; D is possibly TRBD2 (5 bases). Germline V lookup: CDR1 SNHLY, CDR2 FYNNEI. This CDR3 region has 11 residues. The V gene lost 8 bases and the J gene lost 2 bases, with 7 bases spanning the gap. The CDR3 DNA reads TGTGCCAGCTTCGGGGCCTACGAGCAGTACTTC. Translation gives CASFGAYEQYF.

This clonotype was counted between two and nine times. The rearrangement links TRBV6-5 to TRBJ2-5, with 7 bases fitting TRBD1. V lost 5 bases, J lost 6 bases, and 3 bases stayed unmatched. This CDR3 region has 12 residues. Germline V gene data show CDR1 as MNHEY and CDR2 as SVGAGI. The CDR3 loop is CASSGDSQTQYF. The CDR3 nucleotides read TGTGCCAGCAGTGGGGACAGTCAGACCCAGTACTTC.

About this clonotype itself: A clone one base away is much larger, so this may be a read error. The V and J genes are TRBV3-1 and TRBJ1-2, with D unclear. The CDR3 totals 14 residues. V was pared by 0 bases and J by 10 bases, with 15 bases between. Germline V gene sequence: CDR1 LGHDT, CDR2 YNNKEL (reference sequence). In nucleotides, the CDR3 is TGTGCCAGCAGCCAAGACTCGGCAGGAGGAGACTACACCTTC. This translates into CASSQDSAGGDYTF.

V usage is TRBV7-2 and J usage is TRBJ2-3; D remains unclear. The germline V and J ends were trimmed by 1 base and 5 bases, with 7 bases remaining between them. Germline V CDR1 and CDR2: SGHTA, FQGNSA. This CDR3 region has 13 residues. Written as DNA, the CDR3 is TGTGCCAGCAGCTTAGTGGGAAAAGATACGCAGTATTTT. The encoded protein is CASSLVGKDTQYF.

This sequence joins TRBV20-1 and TRBJ2-1; 9 nucleotides align to TRBD2. V lost 3 bases and J lost 12; bases outside the gene matches: 6. The CDR3 covers 12 residues. From germline, CDR1 is DFQATT and CDR2 SNEGSKA (reference sequence). The CDR3 bases are TGCAGTGCTAGCCATGGAGCGGGGGGGCAGTTCTTC. Translating it yields CSASHGAGGQFF.

The chain links TRBV6-1 to TRBJ2-3; no reliable D call. The germline V and J ends were trimmed by 2 bases and 9 bases, with 12 bases remaining between them. The CDR3 has 13 residues. Germline CDR1 is MNHNS and CDR2 is SASEGT. This CDR3 reads CASSERETVTQYF. The CDR3 DNA follows: TGTGCCAGCAGTGAAAGAGAGACCGTCACGCAGTATTTT.

This clonotype was counted at least ten times. The V call is TRBV2, the J call TRBJ2-7; D is tentatively TRBD1 or TRBD2 (5 bases each). Looked up from germline, CDR1 is SNHLY and CDR2 is FYNNEI. The CDR3 is made up of 15 amino acids. V was shortened by 3 bases and J by 0 bases, with 12 bases between the two germline ends. The CDR3 loop reads CASSEKGRSSYEQYF. In DNA form, the CDR3 reads TGTGCCAGCAGTGAGAAGGGACGAAGCTCCTACGAGCAGTACTTC.

The CDR3 DNA reads as TGCAGCGTTGACGGGGGCTCGGACAGGGCGCCCGGGGAGCTGTTTTTT. It translates to CSVDGGSDRAPGELFF. The chain joins TRBV29-1 to TRBJ2-2, with TRBD1 matching over 8 bases. V lost 3 bases to trimming and J lost 6 bases; unmatched junction nucleotides: 12. The CDR3 has 16 amino acids. Per germline, CDR1 SQVTM and CDR2 ANQGSEA.

This clonotype was detected only a few times. The gene calls are TRBV7-2 and TRBJ2-1, with 8 bases identical to TRBD1. The length of the CDR3 is 14 residues. Germline V CDR1 and CDR2: SGHTA, FQGNSA. The V gene end was trimmed by 5 bases and the J gene end by 5 bases; junction bases not matched to a gene: 5. For the CDR3, the DNA is TGTGCCAGCAGCCTGCTGGACAGGGACAATGAGCAGTTCTTC. Its translation: CASSLLDRDNEQFF.

This chain joins TRBV20-1 and TRBJ2-5; maybe TRBD1 (6 bases). Germline CDR1 is DFQATT and CDR2 is SNEGSKA (reference sequence). V was clipped by 1 base and J by 5 bases, with 20 bases between them. This CDR3 has 16 residues. This CDR3 reads CSARASGQSRVETQYF. Written as DNA, the CDR3 is TGCAGTGCTAGAGCGTCCGGACAGAGTCGGGTGGAGACCCAGTACTTC.

This clonotype has a count of ten or more. The gene calls are TRBV7-2 and TRBJ2-3, with 9 positions matching TRBD1. The germline V gene encodes CDR1 SGHTA and CDR2 FQGNSA. Trimming cost V 3 bases and J 5 bases; bases outside gene matches: 9. The CDR3 runs to 16 residues. The CDR3 protein is CASSFNPTGGIDTQYF. In DNA, the CDR3 is TGTGCCAGCAGCTTTAATCCAACAGGGGGCATAGATACGCAGTATTTT. Full variable domain (outside the CDR3, taken from reference TRBV7-2 and TRBJ2-3): GAGVSQSPSNKVTEKGKDVELRCDPISGHTALYWYRQSLGQGLEFLIYFQGNSAPDKSGLPSDRFSAERTGGSVSTLTIQRTQQEDSAVYLCASSFNPTGGIDTQYFGPGTRLTVL.

This clonotype has only a few counts. V and J are TRBV20-1 and TRBJ2-1, with 9 bases that match TRBD1. The germline V gene encodes CDR1 DFQATT and CDR2 SNEGSKA (reference sequence). Trimming cost V 5 bases and J 7 bases; bases outside gene matches: 15. The CDR3 is 16 amino acids. The CDR3 nucleotides are TGCAGTGCTTCTATTTTACAGGGGGCGCGAACGAATGAGCAGTTCTTC. Its translation is CSASILQGARTNEQFF.

This clonotype was detected a few times. J is TRBJ1-2 and V is TRBV29-1; 7 nucleotides agree with TRBD1. There are 15 residues in the CDR3. Germline V lookup: CDR1 SQVTM, CDR2 ANQGSEA. V shed 0 bases and J 2 bases; nucleotides not matched to a gene: 6. The CDR3 reads CSVEDPQQGNYGYTF. CDR3 nucleotides: TGCAGCGTTGAAGACCCTCAACAGGGGAACTATGGCTACACCTTC.